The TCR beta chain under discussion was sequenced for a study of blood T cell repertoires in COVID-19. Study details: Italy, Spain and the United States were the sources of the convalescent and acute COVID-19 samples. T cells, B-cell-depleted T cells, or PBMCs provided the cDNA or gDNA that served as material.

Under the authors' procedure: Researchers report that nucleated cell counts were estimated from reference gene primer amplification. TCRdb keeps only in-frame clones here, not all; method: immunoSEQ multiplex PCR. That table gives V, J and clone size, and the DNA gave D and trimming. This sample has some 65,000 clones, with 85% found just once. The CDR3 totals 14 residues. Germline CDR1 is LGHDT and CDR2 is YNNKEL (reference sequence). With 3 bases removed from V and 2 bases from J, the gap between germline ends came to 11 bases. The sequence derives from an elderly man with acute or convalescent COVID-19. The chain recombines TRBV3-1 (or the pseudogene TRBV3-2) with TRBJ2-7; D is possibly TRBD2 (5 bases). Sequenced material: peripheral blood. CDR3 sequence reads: CASSQAGAPYEQYF. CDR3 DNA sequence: TGTGCCAGCAGCCAGGCGGGCGCTCCCTACGAGCAGTACTTC.